These 21 T cell receptor beta chains share one sample of origin, sequenced in a study of post-analysis software for immune sequencing data (dated by TCRdb to 2013 to 2016). The meaning of the sample's time point label: second blood draw from one MS patient after hematopoietic stem cell transplantation. Library construction relied on PCR. Sequenced on an Illumina HiSeq 2500. To reduce PCR and sequencing biases, unique molecular identifiers were incorporated into the TCR beta cDNA libraries. In-frame beta chains were kept once TCRdb had trimmed the public reads at Q25 with fastp and called clones with MiXCR. Records with the same CDR3 protein are collapsed into one entry carrying the most frequent genes and DNA. Here the sample has over 150,000 distinct CDR3 sequences; approximately 35% occur a single time. The ten largest clones represent approximately 30% of the sample. The source was blood, collected after autologous hematopoietic stem cell transplantation. These receptors were collected from a girl between 5 and 17 years old with multiple sclerosis. Donor details come from another sample of the same person, matched by shared clones.

This clonotype occurred a few times. The CDR3 region has the DNA TGTGCCAGCAGAGAGGTCGACAGGTTCAATCAGCCCCAGCATTTT. It yields the protein CASREVDRFNQPQHF. The chain joins TRBV28 to TRBJ1-5; weak D call: TRBD1 (6 bases). Germline V gene sequence: CDR1 MDHEN, CDR2 SYDVKM. The ends were cut back, 6 bases at V and 3 bases at J, with 15 bases in the middle. The CDR3 extends over 15 amino acids. Full variable domain (outside the CDR3, taken from reference TRBV28 and TRBJ1-5): DVKVTQSSRYLVKRTGEKVFLECVQDMDHENMFWYRQDPGLGLRLIYFSYDVKMKEKGDIPEGYSVSREKKERFSLILESASTNQTSMYLCASREVDRFNQPQHFGDGTRLSIL.

This clonotype was observed a few times. The chain recombines TRBV5-1 with TRBJ2-7, with a possible D match to TRBD1 (5 bases). In germline, CDR1 is SGHRS, CDR2 YFSETQ. Trimming took off 0 bases at V and 2 bases at J, with 12 bases between the two ends. The CDR3 spans 15 residues. CDR3 bases: TGCGCCAGCAGCTTGGTCAGGGCCACCCCCTACGAGCAGTACTTC. It yields the protein CASSLVRATPYEQYF.

This rearrangement joins TRBV7-3 to TRBJ2-1; D is uncertain. This CDR3 contains 14 residues. Trimming pared 2 bases from V and 8 bases from J, leaving 13 bases between. Germline assignment: CDR1 SGHTA and CDR2 FQGTGA. The DNA of the CDR3 is TGTGCCAGCAGCTTAGGAGTGAGTCTCGATGAGCAGTTCTTC. It yields the protein CASSLGVSLDEQFF. Full variable domain (outside the CDR3, taken from reference TRBV7-3 and TRBJ2-1): GAGVSQTPSNKVTEKGKYVELRCDPISGHTALYWYRQSLGQGPEFLIYFQGTGAADDSGLPNDRFFAVRPEGSVSTLKIQRTERGDSAVYLCASSLGVSLDEQFFGPGTRLTVL.

The CDR3 DNA sequence: TGTGCCAGCAGTTTGGGGCCCCCGAATTACGAGCAGTACTTC. Protein product: CASSLGPPNYEQYF. The chain joins TRBV12-3 or TRBV12-4 to TRBJ2-5; perhaps TRBD1 as D (5 bases). The end of the DNA is better explained by TRBJ2-7, so the J call may be wrong. This CDR3 is 14 amino acids long.

V and J are TRBV6-5 and TRBJ2-7; a possible D gene is TRBD2 (5 bases). In germline, CDR1 is MNHEY, CDR2 SVGAGI. The CDR3 loop spans 15 amino acids. The V gene lost 4 bases and the J gene lost 2 bases, with 15 bases spanning the gap. The CDR3 loop is CASSSRMRRTYEQYF. The CDR3 DNA follows: TGTGCCAGCAGTTCCAGGATGAGGAGGACCTACGAGCAGTACTTC.

The chain carries TRBV4-3 and TRBJ1-1; the D gene is possibly TRBD1 (5 bases). V gave up 4 bases and J gave up 2 bases, with 11 bases separating them. The germline V gene encodes CDR1 LGHNA and CDR2 YSLEER. The CDR3 is 14 residues long. Here the CDR3 DNA reads TGCGCCAGCAGCCGGAATACAGGTAACACTGAAGCTTTCTTT. It specifies CASSRNTGNTEAFF.

The table lists this clonotype with a few counts. The gene calls are TRBV28 and TRBJ2-1; either TRBD1 or TRBD2 may fit D (6 bases each). The CDR3 runs to 13 residues. Germline CDR1 is MDHEN and CDR2 is SYDVKM. V dropped 8 bases and J dropped 6 bases, with 14 bases sitting between them. The DNA for the CDR3 is TGTGCCAGCGGGGGGCAGGAATCCAATGAGCAGTTCTTC. As protein: CASGGQESNEQFF. Complete variable domain (other parts from reference TRBV28 and TRBJ2-1): DVKVTQSSRYLVKRTGEKVFLECVQDMDHENMFWYRQDPGLGLRLIYFSYDVKMKEKGDIPEGYSVSREKKERFSLILESASTNQTSMYLCASGGQESNEQFFGPGTRLTVL.

The V gene is TRBV5-1, the J gene TRBJ2-5, with 12 bases that match TRBD1. The ends lost 3 bases at V and 5 bases at J; junction bases unmatched: 2. Germline CDR1 reads SGHRS; CDR2 reads YFSETQ. This CDR3 spans 14 amino acids. This CDR3 is CASSWDRGQETQYF. CDR3 DNA sequence: TGCGCCAGCAGCTGGGACAGGGGGCAGGAGACCCAGTACTTC.

The V gene is TRBV20-1, the J gene TRBJ1-2; perhaps TRBD1 as D (6 bases). This CDR3 has 14 residues. Germline loops: CDR1 DFQATT, CDR2 SNEGSKA (reference sequence). V lost 1 base, J lost 2 bases, and 11 bases lay in between. This chain's CDR3 is CSARGGGGNYGYTF. The CDR3 DNA reads as TGCAGTGCTAGAGGAGGGGGAGGAAACTATGGCTACACCTTC.

This clonotype showed up just once. The chain is built from TRBV29-1 and TRBJ2-3; the match to TRBD2 covers 7 bases. CDR3 length: 19 amino acids. V lost 0 bases and J lost 2; bases outside the gene matches: 17. Germline lookup yields CDR1 SQVTM and CDR2 ANQGSEA. The CDR3 loop is CSVEDVTGGSGPLTDTQYF. In nucleotides, the CDR3 is TGCAGCGTTGAAGATGTAACTGGGGGTAGCGGGCCCCTCACAGATACGCAGTATTTT.

This clonotype was counted a few times. The rearrangement joins TRBV5-1 to TRBJ2-3, with 12 bases identical to TRBD2. This CDR3 has 18 residues. The germline V gene encodes CDR1 SGHRS and CDR2 YFSETQ. The ends lost 4 bases at V and 5 bases at J; junction bases unmatched: 14. The CDR3 protein is CASSPRGLAGPRGDTQYF. The CDR3 nucleotides are TGCGCCAGCAGCCCCCGCGGACTAGCGGGACCCCGCGGAGATACGCAGTATTTT.

This chain joins TRBV7-9 and TRBJ2-5; perhaps TRBD1 as D (6 bases). Germline V lookup: CDR1 SEHNR, CDR2 FQNEAQ (reference sequence). Trimming took 2 bases from V and 0 from J, leaving 16 bases between them. This CDR3 has 17 residues. The CDR3 coding sequence is TGTGCCAGCAGCTTAACTTGGTCCAGGGGTGACCAAGAGACCCAGTACTTC. It encodes CASSLTWSRGDQETQYF.

This clonotype was seen many times. The chain recombines TRBV2 with TRBJ2-5; 8 nucleotides match TRBD2. Per the germline V gene, CDR1 is SNHLY and CDR2 is FYNNEI. The length of the CDR3 is 15 residues. Trimming cost V 0 bases and J 3 bases; bases outside gene matches: 3. The chain's CDR3 is CASSEAPAGEETQYF. For the CDR3, the DNA is TGTGCCAGCAGTGAAGCGCCAGCGGGGGAAGAGACCCAGTACTTC.

The chain is built from TRBV7-3 and TRBJ2-3; D is unresolved. Per germline, CDR1 SGHTA and CDR2 FQGTGA. CDR3 size: 14 residues. V dropped 7 bases and J dropped 0 bases, with 11 bases sitting between them. CDR3 sequence reads: CASTGFTSTDTQYF. The CDR3 region has the DNA TGTGCCAGCACCGGTTTCACTAGCACAGATACGCAGTATTTT.

The rearrangement links TRBV11-2 to TRBJ1-1; the D is unclear. V lost 5 bases and J 5 bases, leaving 15 bases between the germline ends. CDR1 is SGHAT and CDR2 is FQNNGV in the germline V gene. The CDR3 is made up of 14 amino acids. This CDR3 reads CASSTKRPGTEAFF. The CDR3 nucleotides are TGTGCCAGCAGCACTAAGCGGCCGGGGACTGAAGCTTTCTTT.

The rearrangement joins TRBV7-2 to TRBJ1-2, with no clear D. Germline lookup yields CDR1 SGHTA and CDR2 FQGNSA. V lost 5 bases and J lost 5, with 9 bases in between. CDR3 size: 12 residues. The CDR3 bases are TGTGCCAGCAGCACCCAGGCATATGGCTACACCTTC. This gives the protein CASSTQAYGYTF.

The CDR3 region has the DNA TGTGCCAGCAGCTTTAGAGGATACACAGATACGCAGTATTTT. Amino acid sequence: CASSFRGYTDTQYF. The chain couples TRBV7-8 to TRBJ2-3; no firm D call. This CDR3 contains 14 residues. The germline V gene has CDR1 SGHVS and CDR2 FQNEAQ. V lost 3 bases and J 2 bases, leaving 9 bases between the germline ends. Together with reference TRBV7-8 and TRBJ2-3, the CDR3 gives the full variable domain: GAGVSQSPRYKVAKRGQDVALRCDPISGHVSLFWYQQALGQGPEFLTYFQNEAQLDKSGLPSDRFFAERPEGSVSTLKIQRTQQEDSAVYLCASSFRGYTDTQYFGPGTRLTVL.

In this sample, this clonotype turned up a few times. The V and J genes are TRBV10-3 and TRBJ2-1; 8 bases map to TRBD2. Germline V gene data show CDR1 as ENHRY and CDR2 as SYGVKD. This CDR3 has 11 residues. The V and J ends lost 6 bases and 9 bases, in that order; junction bases with no gene match: 1. The CDR3 reads CAISLAGEQFF. CDR3 nucleotide sequence: TGTGCCATCAGCCTAGCGGGTGAGCAGTTCTTC.

This clonotype came up once. The genes are TRBV6-6 and TRBJ2-1, with 8 bases fitting TRBD2. Per the germline V gene, CDR1 is MNHNY and CDR2 is SVGAGI (reference sequence). This CDR3 has 12 residues. Trimming at V came to 4 bases and at J to 7 bases, leaving 0 bases not matched to a gene. The CDR3 here is CASSSGGNEQFF. The CDR3 DNA follows: TGTGCCAGCAGTTCGGGGGGGAATGAGCAGTTCTTC.

This chain's CDR3 is CASSFSTGTTSNEQFF. The CDR3 DNA follows: TGTGCCAGCAGCTTCTCGACCGGGACTACTTCAAATGAGCAGTTCTTC. This rearrangement joins TRBV27 to TRBJ2-1; 7 bases line up with TRBD2. Trimming at V came to 6 bases and at J to 7 bases, leaving 15 bases not matched to a gene. CDR3 length equals 16 residues. Germline CDR1 is MNHEY and CDR2 is SMNVEV (reference sequence).

V is TRBV12-3 or TRBV12-4 and J is TRBJ2-7, with 9 bases aligning to TRBD1. Trimming removed 5 bases from V and 4 bases from J; junction bases left unmatched: 9. This CDR3 spans 15 amino acids. The CDR3 sequence is CASSPAQGQGYEQYF. The CDR3 nucleotides are TGTGCCAGCAGTCCCGCCCAGGGACAGGGATACGAGCAGTACTTC.